The present TCR beta chain was sequenced within a study of blood T cell repertoires in COVID-19 (dated by TCRdb to the early 2020s). About the full investigation: Collaborator samples came from the United States, Italy and Spain and covered acute and convalescent phases of COVID-19. Where available, HLA class I and class II types were taken from metadata supplied by the sample provider and were not determined by assay-based typing. The prospective study material was composed of cDNA or gDNA derived from T cells, B-cell-depleted T cells, or PBMCs. A de-identified subject ID, COVID-19 status, age in years and sex were almost always included in the sample metadata. Deeply sampled blood TCRbeta repertoires from subjects exposed to, actively infected with, or recovered from COVID-19 were included in the dataset. Samples were obtained from the ongoing ImmuneRACE study (first 160 participants) and from 1,000 to 1,500 subjects provided by 6 global collaborators. A freely available public database, intended as a resource for researchers studying the immune response to SARS-CoV-2, is where the repertoires were released. The full study reports these points: Clinical and demographic metadata were provided uncurated, with the amount varying by source and participant.

The CDR3 holds 17 amino acids from the cysteine to the phenylalanine. The retained sequence is limited to the CDR3, 51 bases, with the frame set at the first base. According to the germline V gene, CDR1 reads LGHNA and CDR2 reads YSLEER. Clipping removes 3 bases from V and 4 bases from J, with 7 as the unmatched junction base count. This clone was observed a single time. This receptor's antigen is unknown. No quality values exist for individual bases; no much larger clone is one base distant. TCRbeta CDR3 regions were amplified from genomic DNA using the immunoSEQ Assay, a bias-controlled multiplex PCR. The authors' pipeline ran thus. The number of nucleated cells in each sample was estimated from the amplification of reference gene primers within the assay. Sequence reads were collapsed and filtered to measure the absolute abundance of every unique TCRbeta CDR3 rearrangement. For each sample, productive Simpson clonality was calculated as the square root of Simpson's diversity index over productive rearrangements. TCRdb limited this immuneACCESS table to in-frame rearrangements with V and J called. A share of clones is missing; checked studies link under half to unresolved V genes, and the rest is unexplained. The D gene and trimming were derived from the DNA, and the V and J assignments and clone size from that table. Present in this sample are 150,000 to 200,000 clones, just under 90% of which were seen just once. The top ten clonotypes cover 3.7% of the sample.

The collaborating institutions used their own protocols to collect whole blood in K2EDTA tubes. For TCRbeta analysis, collaborators shipped samples in one of three forms: frozen whole blood, isolated PBMCs, or DNA extracted from either of those sample types. The clonotype was recovered from a man younger than 35 with active or convalescent COVID-19. The chain joins TRBV4-3 to TRBJ1-6; 9 of the junction bases match TRBD1. The sample comprised peripheral blood. The nucleotide sequence is TGCGCCAGCAGCCACGGTCCGGGACAGGGATATAATTCACCCCTCCACTTT. Translated, this gives CASSHGPGQGYNSPLHF.